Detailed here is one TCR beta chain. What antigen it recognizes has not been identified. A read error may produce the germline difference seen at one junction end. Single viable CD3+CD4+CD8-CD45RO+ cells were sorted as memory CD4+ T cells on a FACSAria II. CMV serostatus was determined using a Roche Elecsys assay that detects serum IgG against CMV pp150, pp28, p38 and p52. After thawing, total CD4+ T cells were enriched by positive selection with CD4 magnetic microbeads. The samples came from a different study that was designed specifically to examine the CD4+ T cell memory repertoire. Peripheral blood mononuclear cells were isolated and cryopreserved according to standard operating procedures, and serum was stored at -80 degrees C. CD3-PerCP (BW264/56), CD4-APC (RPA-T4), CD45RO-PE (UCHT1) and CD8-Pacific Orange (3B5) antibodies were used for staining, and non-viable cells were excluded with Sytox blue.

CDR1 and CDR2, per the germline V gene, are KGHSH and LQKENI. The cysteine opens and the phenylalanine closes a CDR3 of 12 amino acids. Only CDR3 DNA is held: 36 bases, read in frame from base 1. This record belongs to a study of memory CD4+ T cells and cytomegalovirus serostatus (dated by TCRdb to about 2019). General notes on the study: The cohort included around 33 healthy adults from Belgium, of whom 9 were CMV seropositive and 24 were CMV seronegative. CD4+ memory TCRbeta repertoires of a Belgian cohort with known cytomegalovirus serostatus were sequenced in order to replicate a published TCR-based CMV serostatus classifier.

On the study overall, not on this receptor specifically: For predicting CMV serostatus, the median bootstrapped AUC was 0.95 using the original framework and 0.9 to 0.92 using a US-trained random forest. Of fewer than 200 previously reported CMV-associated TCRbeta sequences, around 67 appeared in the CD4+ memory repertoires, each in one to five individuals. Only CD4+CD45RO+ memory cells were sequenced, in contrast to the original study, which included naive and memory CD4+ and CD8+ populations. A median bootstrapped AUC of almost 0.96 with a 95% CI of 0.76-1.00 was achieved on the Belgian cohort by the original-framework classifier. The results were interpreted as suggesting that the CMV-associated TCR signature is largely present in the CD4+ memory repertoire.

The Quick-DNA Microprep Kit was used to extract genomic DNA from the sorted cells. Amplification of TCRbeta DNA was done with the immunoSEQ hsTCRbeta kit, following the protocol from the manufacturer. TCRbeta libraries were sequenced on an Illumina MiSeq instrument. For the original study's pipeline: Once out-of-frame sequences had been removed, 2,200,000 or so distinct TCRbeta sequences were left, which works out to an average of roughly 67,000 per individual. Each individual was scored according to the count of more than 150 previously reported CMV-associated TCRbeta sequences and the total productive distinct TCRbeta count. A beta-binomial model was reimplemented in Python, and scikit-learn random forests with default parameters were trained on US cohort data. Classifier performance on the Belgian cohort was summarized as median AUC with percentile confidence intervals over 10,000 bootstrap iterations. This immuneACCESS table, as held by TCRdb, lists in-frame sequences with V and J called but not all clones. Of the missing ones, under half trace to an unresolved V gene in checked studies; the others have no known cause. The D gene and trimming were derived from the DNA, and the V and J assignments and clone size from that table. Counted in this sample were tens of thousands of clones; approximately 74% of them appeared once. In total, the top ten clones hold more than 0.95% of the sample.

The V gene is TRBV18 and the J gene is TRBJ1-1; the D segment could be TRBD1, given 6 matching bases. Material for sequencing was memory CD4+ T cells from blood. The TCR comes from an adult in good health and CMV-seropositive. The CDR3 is CASSPPGQEAFF. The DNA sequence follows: TGTGCCAGCTCTCCACCCGGACAGGAAGCTTTCTTT. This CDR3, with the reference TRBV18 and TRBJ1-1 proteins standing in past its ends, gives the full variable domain NAGVMQNPRHLVRRRGQEARLRCSPMKGHSHVYWYRQLPEEGLKFMVYLQKENIIDESGMPKERFSAEFPKEGPSILRIQQVVRGDSAAYFCASSPPGQEAFFGQGTRLTVV.